These T cell receptor beta chains were read from a single sample in a study of blood T cell repertoires in COVID-19. This table comes from immunoSEQ multiplex PCR, and its TCRdb copy is limited to in-frame clones, with some not included. The sample consists of 60,000 to 95,000 clones, 74% of them appearing once. Sequenced material: peripheral blood. Every receptor here comes from a human donor with acute or convalescent COVID-19. The donor label of this sample is uncertain. Both conserved end residues are part of each CDR3. A D gene is named only where the DNA matches it firmly. A row's size may be missing; if present it is once, few, many or a size class.

CASGLSTTGIASPLHF | TGTGCCAGCGGGCTATCGACTACCGGTATCGCTTCACCCCTCCACTTT | TRBJ1-6 | . | . | TRBV7-2
CASSGSRGNGELFF | TGTGCCAGTAGTGGAAGCAGGGGGAACGGGGAGCTGTTTTTT | TRBJ2-2 | TRBD1 | . | TRBV19
CASSDVGLAGVNEQFF | TGTGCCAGCAGCGACGTCGGGCTAGCGGGAGTGAATGAGCAGTTCTTC | TRBJ2-1 | TRBD2 | . | TRBV2
CASGHFGNTIYF | TGTGCCAGCGGCCATTTCGGAAACACCATATATTTT | TRBJ1-3 | . | . | TRBV28
CASSGQRNEKLFF | TGTGCCAGCAGCGGCCAGAGGAATGAAAAACTGTTTTTT | TRBJ1-4 | . | . | TRBV5-5
CASSWTGTGRDEQYF | TGCGCCAGCAGCTGGACCGGGACAGGACGGGACGAGCAGTACTTC | TRBJ2-7 | TRBD1 | . | TRBV5-1
CASSSTGAAEKLFF | TGTGCCAGCAGTTCGACAGGGGCCGCTGAAAAACTGTTTTTT | TRBJ1-4 | TRBD1 | . | TRBV28
CASNYRDSSRNQPQHF | TGTGCCAGCAATTACCGGGACAGTAGTAGGAATCAGCCCCAGCATTTT | TRBJ1-5 | TRBD1 | . | TRBV6-4
CSVEGDRGPNYGYTF | TGCAGCGTTGAGGGAGACAGGGGGCCTAACTATGGCTACACCTTC | TRBJ1-2 | TRBD1 | . | TRBV29-1
CASSQVPAISSYNSPLHF | TGTGCCAGCAGCCAAGTTCCCGCGATAAGCTCCTATAATTCACCCCTCCACTTT | TRBJ1-6 | . | . | TRBV14
CASSKGTSGKDTQYF | TGTGCCAGCAGTAAGGGGACTAGCGGGAAAGATACGCAGTATTTT | TRBJ2-3 | TRBD2 | few | TRBV2
CASSQLGTGELFF | TGTGCCAGCAGCCAGCTAGGCACCGGGGAGCTGTTTTTT | TRBJ2-2 | . | few | TRBV4-2
CASSNKDRGRTEAFF | TGTGCCAGCAGCAACAAGGACAGGGGGAGGACTGAAGCTTTCTTT | TRBJ1-1 | TRBD1 | . | TRBV3-1/TRBV3-2
CASSYRPGGSDTIYF | TGTGCCAGCAGCTATAGACCGGGAGGGTCCGACACCATATATTTT | TRBJ1-3 | . | . | TRBV7-9
CASSLGLRGRSYNEQFF | TGTGCCAGCAGCTTAGGACTTCGAGGGAGGTCCTACAATGAGCAGTTCTTC | TRBJ2-1 | . | . | TRBV7-8
CASSPLAGGPDNEQFF | TGTGCCAGCAGTCCATTAGCGGGAGGGCCGGACAATGAGCAGTTCTTC | TRBJ2-1 | TRBD2 | . | TRBV5-4
CASSPGLASYEQYF | TGTGCCAGCAGCCCCGGACTAGCCTCATACGAGCAGTACTTC | TRBJ2-7 | TRBD2 | . | TRBV5-5
CASVRGRDYGYTF | TGTGCCAGCGTAAGGGGCAGGGACTATGGCTACACCTTC | TRBJ1-2 | . | . | TRBV6-5
CASSPRTAPNTGELFF | TGTGCCAGCAGCCCAAGGACAGCCCCGAACACCGGGGAGCTGTTTTTT | TRBJ2-2 | . | once | TRBV28
CASSPTGLREEQYF | TGTGCCAGCTCACCCACCGGACTACGGGAGGAGCAGTACTTC | TRBJ2-7 | . | . | TRBV18
CASTQSSGNTIYF | TGTGCCAGTACACAGTCCTCTGGAAACACCATATATTTT | TRBJ1-3 | . | . | TRBV19
CASMRMAKNTGELFF | TGTGCCAGCATGAGGATGGCCAAAAACACCGGGGAGCTGTTTTTT | TRBJ2-2 | . | . | TRBV2
CASSLAGVGNEQFF | TGTGCCAGCAGTTTAGCGGGAGTCGGCAATGAGCAGTTCTTC | TRBJ2-1 | TRBD2 | once | TRBV27
CAWSPGDQPQHF | TGTGCCTGGAGTCCGGGGGATCAGCCCCAGCATTTT | TRBJ1-5 | . | . | TRBV30
CASSLAGAGGNTEAFF | TGTGCCAGCAGCTTAGCGGGGGCAGGAGGGAACACTGAAGCTTTCTTT | TRBJ1-1 | . | once | TRBV7-8
CASSLAGGRPSYEQYF | TGTGCCAGCAGCTTGGCGGGCGGGAGGCCCTCCTACGAGCAGTACTTC | TRBJ2-7 | TRBD2 | . | TRBV5-4
CASSFTGGTYNEQFF | TGCGCCAGCAGCTTTACAGGGGGCACCTACAATGAGCAGTTCTTC | TRBJ2-1 | TRBD1 | . | TRBV5-1
CATSRAGSYNSPLHF | TGTGCCACCAGCAGAGCGGGTTCTTATAATTCACCCCTCCACTTT | TRBJ1-6 | . | . | TRBV15
CASSPDRAYNEQFF | TGTGCCAGCAGTCCCGACAGGGCTTACAATGAGCAGTTCTTC | TRBJ2-1 | TRBD1 | few | TRBV28
CASSQEMAFTEAFF | TGTGCCAGCAGCCAAGAGATGGCCTTCACTGAAGCTTTCTTT | TRBJ1-1 | . | many | TRBV14
CASSLGSGRVGEQFF | TGTGCCAGCAGCTTAGGTAGCGGGAGGGTGGGTGAGCAGTTCTTC | TRBJ2-1 | TRBD2 | . | TRBV7-3
CASSQGPGQGNTIYF | TGTGCCAGCAGCCAGGGGCCGGGACAGGGAAACACCATATATTTT | TRBJ1-3 | TRBD1 | few | TRBV4-2
CASSTLQGPQETQYF | TGCGCCAGCAGCACCCTACAGGGGCCCCAAGAGACCCAGTACTTC | TRBJ2-5 | TRBD1 | . | TRBV5-1